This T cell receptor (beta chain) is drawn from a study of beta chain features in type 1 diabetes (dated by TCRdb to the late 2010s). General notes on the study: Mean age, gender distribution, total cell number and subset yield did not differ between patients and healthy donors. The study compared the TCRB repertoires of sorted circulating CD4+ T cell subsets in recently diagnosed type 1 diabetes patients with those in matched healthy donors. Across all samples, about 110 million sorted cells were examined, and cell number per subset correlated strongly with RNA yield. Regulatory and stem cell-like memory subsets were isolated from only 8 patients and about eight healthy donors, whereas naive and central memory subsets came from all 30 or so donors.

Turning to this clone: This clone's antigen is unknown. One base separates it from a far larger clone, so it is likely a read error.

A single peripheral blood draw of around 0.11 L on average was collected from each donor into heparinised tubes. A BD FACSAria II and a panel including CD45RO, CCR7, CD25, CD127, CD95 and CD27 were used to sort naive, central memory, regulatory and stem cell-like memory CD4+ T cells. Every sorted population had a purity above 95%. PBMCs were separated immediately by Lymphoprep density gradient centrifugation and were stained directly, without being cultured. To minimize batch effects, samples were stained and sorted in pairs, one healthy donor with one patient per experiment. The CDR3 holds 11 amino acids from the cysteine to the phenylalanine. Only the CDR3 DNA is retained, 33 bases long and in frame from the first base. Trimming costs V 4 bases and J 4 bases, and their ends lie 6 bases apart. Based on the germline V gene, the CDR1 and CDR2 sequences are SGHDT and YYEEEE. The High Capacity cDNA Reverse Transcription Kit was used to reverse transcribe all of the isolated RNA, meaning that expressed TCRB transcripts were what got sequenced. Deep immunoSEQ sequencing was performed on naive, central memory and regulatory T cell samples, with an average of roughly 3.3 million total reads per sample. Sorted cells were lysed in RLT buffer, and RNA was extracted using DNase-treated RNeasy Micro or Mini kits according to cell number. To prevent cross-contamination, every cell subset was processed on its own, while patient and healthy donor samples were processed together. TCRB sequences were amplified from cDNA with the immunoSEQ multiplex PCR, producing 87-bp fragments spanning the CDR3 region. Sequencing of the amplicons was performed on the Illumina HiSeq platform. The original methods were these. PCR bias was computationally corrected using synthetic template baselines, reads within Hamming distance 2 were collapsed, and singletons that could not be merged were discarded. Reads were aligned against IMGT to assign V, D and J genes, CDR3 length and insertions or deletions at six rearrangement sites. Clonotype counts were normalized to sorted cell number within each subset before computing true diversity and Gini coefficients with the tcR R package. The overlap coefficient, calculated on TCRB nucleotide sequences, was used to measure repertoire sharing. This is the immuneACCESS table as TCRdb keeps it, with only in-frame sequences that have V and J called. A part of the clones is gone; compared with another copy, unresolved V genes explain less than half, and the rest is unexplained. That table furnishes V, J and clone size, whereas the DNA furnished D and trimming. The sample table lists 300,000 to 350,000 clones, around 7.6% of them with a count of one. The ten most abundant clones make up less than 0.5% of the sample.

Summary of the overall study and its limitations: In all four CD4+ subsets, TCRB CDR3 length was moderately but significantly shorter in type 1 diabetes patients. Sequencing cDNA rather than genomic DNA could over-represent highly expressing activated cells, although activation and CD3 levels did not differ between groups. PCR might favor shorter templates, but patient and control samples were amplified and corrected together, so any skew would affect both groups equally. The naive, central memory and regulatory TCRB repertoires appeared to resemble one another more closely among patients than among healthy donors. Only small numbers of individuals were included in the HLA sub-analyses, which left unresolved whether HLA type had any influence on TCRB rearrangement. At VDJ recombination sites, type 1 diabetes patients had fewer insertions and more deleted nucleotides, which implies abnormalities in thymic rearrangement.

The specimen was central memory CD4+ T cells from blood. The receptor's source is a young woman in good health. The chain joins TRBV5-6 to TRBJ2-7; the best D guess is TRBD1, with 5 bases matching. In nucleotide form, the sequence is TGTGCCAGCAGCGCAGGGTACGAGCAGTACTTC. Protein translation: CASSAGYEQYF.